Below, one TCR beta chain is given with its context. This record comes from a study of blood T cell repertoires in COVID-19. Study information: Both acute and convalescent COVID-19 samples were obtained from the United States, Italy and Spain.

The CDR3 sequence is 14 residues long. CDR1 is GTSNPN and CDR2 is SVGIG in the germline V gene (reference sequence). Trimming at V came to 3 bases and at J to 7 bases, leaving 7 bases not matched to a gene. The data were produced by immunoSEQ multiplex PCR, yet TCRdb's version contains in-frame clones alone and is incomplete. The sample yields around 260,000 clones, about 89% seen once. The chain has TRBV30 and TRBJ1-3, with 9 bases lining up with TRBD1. This sequence was found in a man between 25 and 39 years old with acute or convalescent COVID-19. Sequenced input: peripheral blood. CDR3 sequence: CAWSRTGARNTIYF. For the CDR3, the DNA is TGTGCCTGGAGCCGGACAGGGGCAAGGAACACCATATATTTT.